This entry lists 21 T cell receptor beta chains sequenced from one sample in a study of cytomegalovirus exposure and HLA in healthy donors. Primers: 60 Vbeta forward and 13 Jbeta reverse. The repertoire was sequenced with immunoSEQ multiplex PCR; TCRdb's copy has only in-frame clones and lacks some. The sample holds approximately 200,000 clones; about four fifths are singletons and the top ten take around 6%. Sequencing input: PBMCs. The receptors were gathered from a woman in her twenties or thirties in good health and CMV-seropositive.

This clone was detected only once. The V call is TRBV6-1, the J call TRBJ1-2; 8 nucleotides align to TRBD1. Germline V gene lookup returns CDR1 MNHNS and CDR2 SASEGT. This CDR3 is built from 15 residues. The V and J ends lost 5 bases and 0 bases, in that order; junction bases with no gene match: 5. The CDR3: CASSSGQGANYGYTF. The CDR3 bases are TGTGCCAGCAGTTCAGGACAGGGCGCTAACTATGGCTACACCTTC.

V gene TRBV6-5 combines with J gene TRBJ2-5; maybe TRBD2 (7 bases). Trimming took off 7 bases at V and 5 bases at J, with 14 bases between the two ends. Germline-derived CDR1 and CDR2 are MNHEY and SVGAGI. The CDR3 runs to 13 residues. The CDR3 spells CASTLRGGETQYF. The CDR3 DNA reads TGTGCCAGCACCCTTAGGGGGGGGGAGACCCAGTACTTC.

V is TRBV5-4 and J is TRBJ2-1, with D possibly TRBD2 on 6 matching bases. The germline V gene has CDR1 SGHNT and CDR2 YYREEE (reference sequence). V lost 0 bases and J lost 1, with 11 bases in between. CDR3 size: 16 residues. CDR3 sequence: CASSLGGETSYNEQFF. CDR3 nucleotide sequence: TGTGCCAGCAGCTTGGGCGGGGAAACTTCCTACAATGAGCAGTTCTTC.

The chain has TRBV6-1 and TRBJ2-7; 8 bases are a match to TRBD2. V lost 8 bases, J lost 5 bases, and 8 bases stayed unmatched. CDR3 length equals 13 residues. CDR1 is MNHNS and CDR2 is SASEGT in the germline V gene. CDR3 nucleotide sequence: TGTGCCAGCCAGGATGGACTAGCAAACGAGCAGTACTTC. This encodes CASQDGLANEQYF.

This rearrangement joins TRBV27 to TRBJ2-1, with 8 positions matching TRBD1. The CDR3 spans 12 residues. Germline V gene sequence: CDR1 MNHEY, CDR2 SMNVEV (reference sequence). V lost 4 bases and J lost 10; bases outside the gene matches: 3. The CDR3 coding sequence is TGTGCCAGCAGTTCCTGGACAGGGGAGCAGTTCTTC. This encodes CASSSWTGEQFF.

The rearrangement joins TRBV7-3 to TRBJ1-3, with no clear D. Per the germline V gene, CDR1 is SGHTA and CDR2 is FQGTGA. V lost 2 bases and J 2 bases, leaving 4 bases between the germline ends. The CDR3 spans 13 residues. The CDR3 loop reads CASSLEPGNTIYF. Written as DNA, the CDR3 is TGTGCCAGCAGCTTAGAGCCTGGAAACACCATATATTTT.

V gene TRBV5-1 combines with J gene TRBJ2-1, with 10 bases that match TRBD1. The CDR3 loop spans 18 amino acids. V trimming: 4 bases; J trimming: 3 bases; junction bases outside the gene matches: 13. CDR1 and CDR2 (germline): SGHRS, YFSETQ. CDR3 nucleotide sequence: TGCGCCAGCAGCCTAAAACCGACAGGGGGCATGAGCTACAATGAGCAGTTCTTC. Amino acid sequence: CASSLKPTGGMSYNEQFF.

CDR3 sequence: CASSSTGTSGGYEQFF. CDR3 bases: TGTGCCAGCAGTTCCACCGGGACTAGCGGGGGGTATGAGCAGTTCTTC. This chain joins TRBV6-5 and TRBJ2-1, with 15 positions matching TRBD2. The germline V gene has CDR1 MNHEY and CDR2 SVGAGI. V trimming: 4 bases; J trimming: 8 bases; junction bases outside the gene matches: 6. The CDR3 has 16 amino acids.

This chain connects TRBV7-2 to TRBJ1-1, with D tentatively TRBD1 (6 bases). In germline, CDR1 is SGHTA, CDR2 FQGNSA. The CDR3 has 15 amino acids. Trimming shortened V by 0 bases and J by 8 bases, and 16 bases separated the two germline ends. CDR3 in amino acids: CASSLALTGTTEAFF. The CDR3 coding sequence is TGTGCCAGCAGCTTAGCATTGACAGGAACTACCGAAGCTTTCTTT.

This clone occurred a few times. The chain employs TRBV5-6 and TRBJ1-3; possibly TRBD1 for D (6 bases). Between the trimmed V and J ends, which lost 2 bases and 4 bases, there was a span of 7 bases. Germline CDR1 and CDR2: SGHDT and YYEEEE. The CDR3 has 13 residues. As DNA, the CDR3 is TGTGCCAGCAGCTTCAGGGGCGGAAACACCATATATTTT. Its translation: CASSFRGGNTIYF.

This clone has only a few counts. The V and J genes are TRBV13 and TRBJ2-7; TRBD2 matches 7 bases. This CDR3 is built from 15 residues. Per the germline V gene, CDR1 is PRHDT and CDR2 is FYEKMQ (reference sequence). V shed 4 bases, J shed 4 bases, and the junction held 10 bases outside the gene matches. In DNA, the CDR3 is TGTGCCAGCAGCTCCCCCGGGACTATGTCGTACGAGCAGTACTTC. Its translation: CASSSPGTMSYEQYF.

This rearrangement joins TRBV19 to TRBJ1-2, with 8 positions matching TRBD1. Germline CDR1 and CDR2: LNHDA and SQIVND (reference sequence). The J segment lost 8 bases and the V segment lost 4 bases, leaving 18 bases of the junction unmatched. CDR3 size: 17 residues. CDR3 sequence (DNA): TGTGCCAGTAGTACCTTTGAGGTAACAGGGGGGACGGAAGGCTACACCTTC. This translates into CASSTFEVTGGTEGYTF.

The chain employs TRBV6-5 and TRBJ2-3; 9 bases fit TRBD2. The CDR3 has 15 amino acids. V shed 2 bases, J shed 7 bases, and the junction held 7 bases outside the gene matches. Germline V lookup: CDR1 MNHEY, CDR2 SVGAGI. The DNA for the CDR3 is TGTGCCAGCAGTTACGCCGCGGGGGGGCTAAATACGCAGTATTTT. This codes for CASSYAAGGLNTQYF.

The V and J genes are TRBV9 and TRBJ2-1; 9 bases map to TRBD1. This CDR3 is built from 15 residues. The J segment lost 4 bases and the V segment lost 4 bases, leaving 6 bases of the junction unmatched. Germline CDR1 and CDR2: SGDLS and YYNGEE. CDR3 loop: CASSTTGTGYNEQFF. In DNA, the CDR3 is TGTGCCAGCAGCACAACCGGGACAGGGTACAATGAGCAGTTCTTC.

The gene calls are TRBV4-2 and TRBJ1-2; TRBD1 agrees at 7 bases. The CDR3 totals 14 residues. The germline V gene encodes CDR1 LGHNA and CDR2 YNFKEQ. V lost 4 bases to trimming and J lost 4 bases; unmatched junction nucleotides: 6. The CDR3 region has the DNA TGTGCCAGCAGCCCGACAGGGAGCAGCTATGGCTACACCTTC. Translated, it gives CASSPTGSSYGYTF.

This chain connects TRBV28 to TRBJ2-1; 9 bases map to TRBD1. There are 15 residues in the CDR3. Germline V gene lookup returns CDR1 MDHEN and CDR2 SYDVKM. J gave up 9 bases and V 3 bases, and 9 bases lay outside the gene matches. CDR3 residues: CASSLYGTGRGEQFF. DNA of the CDR3: TGTGCCAGCAGTTTGTATGGGACAGGGCGCGGTGAGCAGTTCTTC.

J is TRBJ1-1 and V is TRBV4-3; TRBD1 agrees at 10 bases. The CDR3 has 15 residues. The V and J ends lost 2 bases and 7 bases, in that order; junction bases with no gene match: 7. Germline values: CDR1 LGHNA, CDR2 YSLEER. Here the CDR3 reads CASSQSDRGRLEAFF. The CDR3 coding sequence is TGCGCCAGCAGCCAATCTGACAGGGGGCGGCTTGAAGCTTTCTTT.

The sample holds one count of this clone. The V and J genes are TRBV19 and TRBJ1-2, with 7 nucleotides matching TRBD1. Trimming cost V 2 bases and J 4 bases; bases outside gene matches: 4. CDR3 length equals 14 residues. Germline values: CDR1 LNHDA, CDR2 SQIVND (reference sequence). This CDR3 reads CASSIRDSLYGYTF. The CDR3 DNA reads TGTGCCAGTAGTATAAGGGACAGTCTCTATGGCTACACCTTC.

As concerns this clone: The identical CDR3 is also encoded by other nucleotide sequences in the sample. V and J are TRBV15 and TRBJ2-7; no reliable D call. Between the trimmed V and J ends, which lost 6 bases and 0 bases, there was a span of 6 bases. CDR1 is LNHNV and CDR2 is YYDKDF in the germline V gene (reference sequence). CDR3 length: 12 residues. CDR3 amino acids: CATSPGSYEQYF. CDR3 in DNA: TGTGCCACCAGTCCCGGCTCCTACGAGCAGTACTTC. The variable domain in full, with the rest retrieved from reference TRBV15 and TRBJ2-7, is DAMVIQNPRYQVTQFGKPVTLSCSQTLNHNVMYWYQQKSSQAPKLLFHYYDKDFNNEADTPDNFQSRRPNTSFCFLDIRSPGLGDTAMYLCATSPGSYEQYFGPGTRLTVT.

The genes are TRBV11-3 and TRBJ1-1, with D uncertain. Germline values: CDR1 SGHNT, CDR2 YENEEA. Between the trimmed V and J ends, which lost 5 bases and 5 bases, there was a span of 12 bases. This CDR3 region has 13 residues. The CDR3 DNA reads as TGTGCCAGCAGCCCCGGCCCGCGGACTGAAGCTTTCTTT. It translates to CASSPGPRTEAFF.

The chain uses TRBV11-2 and TRBJ1-1, with D perhaps TRBD1 (6 bases). The V end was cut by 2 bases, the J end by 4 bases, with 14 bases between. The length of the CDR3 is 15 residues. Germline values: CDR1 SGHAT, CDR2 FQNNGV. CDR3 loop: CASSLLGARITEAFF. The CDR3 DNA is TGTGCCAGCAGCTTACTGGGGGCTAGGATCACTGAAGCTTTCTTT.